This T cell receptor beta chain was recorded in a study of beta chain features in type 1 diabetes (dated by TCRdb to the late 2010s). About the investigation overall: No differences in mean age, gender distribution, total cell number or subset yield were found between patients and healthy donors. A total of about 110,000,000 sorted cells were examined across all samples, and a strong correlation was observed between cell number per subset and RNA yield. The study compared TCRB repertoires of sorted circulating CD4+ T cell subsets between recently diagnosed type 1 diabetes patients and matched healthy donors. Whereas all 30 or so donors provided naive and central memory subsets, regulatory and stem cell-like memory subsets were isolated from just 8 patients and roughly eight healthy donors.

Each donor gave one peripheral blood draw, averaging roughly 120 mL, which was collected into heparinised tubes. A BD FACSAria II and a panel including CD45RO, CCR7, CD25, CD127, CD95 and CD27 were used to sort naive, central memory, regulatory and stem cell-like memory CD4+ T cells. A purity above 95% was achieved for all sorted populations. PBMCs were isolated immediately by Lymphoprep density gradient centrifugation and stained directly without culture. So that batch effects would be minimized, each experiment stained and sorted samples in pairs, pairing one healthy donor with one patient. This clone has a handful of counts. The antigen it recognizes is unknown. Base qualities were left out, and no much larger clone turns up one base away. The entire isolated RNA was reverse transcribed using the High Capacity cDNA Reverse Transcription Kit, and thus expressed TCRB transcripts were sequenced. Naive, central memory and regulatory T cell samples underwent deep immunoSEQ sequencing, averaging around 3.9 million total reads per sample. Sorted cells were lysed in RLT buffer and RNA was extracted with DNase-treated RNeasy Micro or Mini kits, depending on cell number. To prevent cross-contamination, every cell subset was processed on its own, while patient and healthy donor samples were processed together. The immunoSEQ multiplex PCR was used to amplify TCRB sequences from cDNA, yielding 87-bp fragments that span the CDR3 region. The amplicons were sequenced using the Illumina HiSeq platform. Regarding the original processing steps: PCR bias was computationally corrected using synthetic template baselines, reads within Hamming distance 2 were collapsed, and singletons that could not be merged were discarded. Reads were aligned to IMGT to assign V, D and J genes, CDR3 length, and insertions or deletions at six rearrangement sites. Clonotype counts were normalized to sorted cell number within each subset before computing true diversity and Gini coefficients with the tcR R package. The overlap coefficient, calculated on TCRB nucleotide sequences, was used to quantify repertoire sharing. Out-of-frame TCRB sequences from naive cells were analyzed as a proxy for the pre-selection repertoire. TCRdb re-hosts the immuneACCESS table, in-frame sequences only. Its copies lack some clones; in the studies checked, an unresolved V gene accounts for under half of them, and the cause for the rest is not known. V and J calls and clone size follow that table, whereas D and trimming were derived from the DNA. This sample gives roughly 500,000 clones in total; about 29% of them show up just once. The ten top clones hold 0.05% to 0.07% of the sample.

Here is what the overall study found, with its caveats: In all four CD4+ subsets, TCRB CDR3 length was moderately but significantly shorter in type 1 diabetes patients. Naive, central memory and regulatory TCRB repertoires appeared to be more similar among patients than among healthy donors. HLA sub-analyses involved small numbers of individuals, so any influence of HLA type on TCRB rearrangement remained unresolved. Fewer insertions and more nucleotide deletions at VDJ recombination sites were observed in patients with type 1 diabetes, implying thymic rearrangement abnormalities. Because cDNA rather than genomic DNA was sequenced, highly expressing activated cells could have been over-represented, although no difference in activation and CD3 levels was found between groups. Shorter templates might be favored by PCR, yet because patient and control samples were amplified and corrected together, any such skew would affect both groups equally.

V is reduced by 5 bases and J by 6 bases, leaving a spacing of 11 bases between them. The CDR3 measures 13 amino acids from cysteine to phenylalanine. The retained sequence is limited to the CDR3, 39 bases, with the frame set at the first base. The germline V gene (reference sequence) gives CDR1 as MNHEY and CDR2 as SMNVEV. The sequence came from a young man in good health. Input material: naive CD4+ T cells from blood. The meaning of the sample's cell subset or site label: true naive CD4+ T cells. The chain couples TRBV27 to TRBJ2-4; 5 matching bases give a weak D call of TRBD2. The CDR3 corresponds to CASSPFGGNIQYF. The sequenced DNA is TGTGCCAGCAGTCCCTTTGGAGGAAACATTCAGTACTTC.